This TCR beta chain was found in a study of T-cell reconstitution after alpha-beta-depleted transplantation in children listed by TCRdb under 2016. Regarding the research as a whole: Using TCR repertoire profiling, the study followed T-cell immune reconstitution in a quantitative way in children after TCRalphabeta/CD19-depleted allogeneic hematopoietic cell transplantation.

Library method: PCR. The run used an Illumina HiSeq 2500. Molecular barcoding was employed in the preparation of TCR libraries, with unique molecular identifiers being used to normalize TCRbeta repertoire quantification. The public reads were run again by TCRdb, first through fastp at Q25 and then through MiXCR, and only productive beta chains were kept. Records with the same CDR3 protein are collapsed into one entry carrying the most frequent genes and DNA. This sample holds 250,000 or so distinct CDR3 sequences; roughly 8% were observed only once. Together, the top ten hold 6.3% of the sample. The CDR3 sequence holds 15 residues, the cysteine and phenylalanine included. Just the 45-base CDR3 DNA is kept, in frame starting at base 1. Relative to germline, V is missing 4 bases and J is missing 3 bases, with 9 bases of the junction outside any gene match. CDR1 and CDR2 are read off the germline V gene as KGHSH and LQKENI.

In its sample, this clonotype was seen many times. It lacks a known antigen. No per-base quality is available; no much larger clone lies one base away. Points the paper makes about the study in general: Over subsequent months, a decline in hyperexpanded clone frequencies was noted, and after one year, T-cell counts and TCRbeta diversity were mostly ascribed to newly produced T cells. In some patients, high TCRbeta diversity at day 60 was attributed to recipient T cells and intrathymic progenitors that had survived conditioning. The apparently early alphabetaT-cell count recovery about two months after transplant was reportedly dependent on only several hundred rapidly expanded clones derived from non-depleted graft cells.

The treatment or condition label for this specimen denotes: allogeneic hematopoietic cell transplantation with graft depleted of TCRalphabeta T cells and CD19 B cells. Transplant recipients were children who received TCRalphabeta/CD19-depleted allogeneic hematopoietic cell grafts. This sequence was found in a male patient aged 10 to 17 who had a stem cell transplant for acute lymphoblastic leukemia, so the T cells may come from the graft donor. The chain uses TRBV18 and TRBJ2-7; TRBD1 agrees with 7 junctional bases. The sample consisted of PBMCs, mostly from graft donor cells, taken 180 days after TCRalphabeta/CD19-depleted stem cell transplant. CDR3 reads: CASSLGEGARYEQYF. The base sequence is TGTGCCAGCTCACTGGGAGAGGGGGCGCGCTACGAGCAGTACTTC.